These T cell receptor beta chains were read from a single sample in a study of CD8 T cells in ankylosing spondylitis. TCRdb re-analysed the 5' RACE reads in MiXCR, keeping a single row per CDR3 protein. The repertoire includes around 88,000 distinct CDR3 sequences, 8.8% of them detected once, and 4% to 5.5% sits in the top ten. Sequences were obtained from blood, either unsorted or a sorted T cell fraction (not recorded which). The receptors were gathered from a male donor with ankylosing spondylitis or in good health (not recorded which). Each CDR3 is given without its conserved first and last residue. Not all rows give a size; the values are once, few, many and, for expanded clones, a class.

size,J,length,V,CDR3
.,TRBJ2-5,13,TRBV6-5,ASSSELAAQETQY
many,TRBJ1-1,13,TRBV12-3/TRBV12-4,ASSPHSPTGAEAF
many,TRBJ1-4,13,TRBV28,ASSLTPRANEKLF
.,TRBJ1-5,12,TRBV18,ASSPGADNQPQH
many,TRBJ1-1,12,TRBV7-2,ASSLLGRGTEAF
many,TRBJ2-7,13,TRBV5-1,ASSLTSGGANEQY
.,TRBJ2-1,14,TRBV5-1,ASTPKRDRVNNEQF
many,TRBJ2-2,10,TRBV29-1,SVASWTGELF
many,TRBJ1-1,17,TRBV5-4,ASSLFSLAGGEVGAEAF
many,TRBJ2-1,14,TRBV5-1,ASSSYDWTGSDEQF
many,TRBJ1-1,12,TRBV12-3/TRBV12-4,ASSFQGLYTEAF
.,TRBJ1-4,11,TRBV7-9,ASSFVANEKLF
many,TRBJ2-7,13,TRBV11-3,ASSLGQGKEYEQY
many,TRBJ2-5,12,TRBV5-1,ASSPSPSRETQY
many,TRBJ2-3,13,TRBV3-1,ASSQETSGTDTQY
many,TRBJ1-5,12,TRBV11-3,ASSLVAGNQPQH
many,TRBJ2-1,13,TRBV12-3/TRBV12-4,ASSLAPRGEDEQF
many,TRBJ1-6,14,TRBV5-1,ASSLQGPSYNSPLH
many,TRBJ2-3,12,TRBV7-3,ASSLGRNTDTQY
few,TRBJ2-7,13,TRBV12-3/TRBV12-4,ASSQGGQGIYEQY
many,TRBJ2-3,16,TRBV12-3/TRBV12-4,ASSLGMGQGVSTDTQY
many,TRBJ1-5,11,TRBV6-5,ASINSANQPQH
many,TRBJ2-7,13,TRBV10-3,AISYRDRGAYEQY
many,TRBJ2-5,14,TRBV18,ASSPEVGYEQETQY
many,TRBJ2-1,12,TRBV25-1,ASSRGGAYNEQF
few,TRBJ2-7,12,TRBV5-1,ASSLTGDSYEQY
.,TRBJ2-5,15,TRBV6-1,ASSRLRGTSSQETQY
many,TRBJ2-1,11,TRBV19,ASSIRGGNEQF
many,TRBJ2-1,13,TRBV29-1,SVPTGPILNNEQF
many,TRBJ1-5,13,TRBV19,ASRPERGVDQPQH
many,TRBJ1-6,13,TRBV2,ASMSTGVYNSPLH
many,TRBJ2-1,8,TRBV21-1,PYWGHEQF
many,TRBJ1-1,12,TRBV5-1,ASSFEGATQRAF
.,TRBJ2-1,14,TRBV5-6,ASSLAIGGPYNEQF
many,TRBJ2-1,12,TRBV29-1,SVDSNATYNEQF
many,TRBJ2-1,9,TRBV6-5,ASTEVGEQF
many,TRBJ2-3,17,TRBV5-1,ASSSPSWLEGGGTDTQY
few,TRBJ2-7,14,TRBV6-5,ASSHSSALSSYEQY
many,TRBJ2-7,11,TRBV12-3/TRBV12-4,ASSLGRDYEQY
many,TRBJ1-2,11,TRBV3-1,ASSFWEENGYT
few,TRBJ2-5,14,TRBV5-1,ASSRRTGLGQETQY
many,TRBJ2-1,11,TRBV29-1,SVEDLNYNEQF
.,TRBJ2-1,12,TRBV29-1,SVQQGSLYNEQF
many,TRBJ2-5,13,TRBV20-1,SAQPSRQPQETQY
many,TRBJ2-4,14,TRBV7-9,ASSLTGDRAKNIQY
many,TRBJ2-7,13,TRBV29-1,SVEDPTEGREKQY
few,TRBJ2-3,13,TRBV6-4,ASSKLAGVTDTQY
many,TRBJ1-5,13,TRBV6-1,ASSETRDSNQPQH
many,TRBJ2-7,11,TRBV12-3/TRBV12-4,ASSSFRLGEQY
many,TRBJ1-2,12,TRBV3-1,ASSQTTTSYGYT
many,TRBJ2-1,11,TRBV20-1,SAQGTDYNEQF